The clone carrying this T cell receptor beta chain was picked up one time. Its antigen is not identified. The sample belongs to a study of cytomegalovirus exposure and HLA in healthy donors. It was with 60 Vbeta and 13 Jbeta primers that the PCR ran. The protocol was immunoSEQ multiplex PCR, while the TCRdb copy is restricted to in-frame clones and leaves out a portion. The table lists 130,000 to 150,000 clones, about 74% of them singletons. Study-wide findings and caveats: Among TCR beta chains of equal frequency, HLA-associated ones were more clonally expanded in a later analysis.

CDR1 and CDR2 (germline): MDHEN, SYDVKM. V shed 2 bases and J shed 5 bases, with 13 bases lying between them. This CDR3 spans 14 amino acids. The source is a middle-aged man in good health and CMV-seropositive. This chain joins TRBV28 and TRBJ2-7; possibly TRBD2 for D (6 bases). Input material: PBMCs. The chain's CDR3 is CASSLGGRMDEQYF. In DNA, the CDR3 is TGTGCCAGCAGTTTAGGGGGGAGAATGGACGAGCAGTACTTC.